These 8 T cell receptor beta chains were all obtained from the same sample, sequenced in a study of shared clonotypes between healthy human individuals. Repertoires were generated with immunoSEQ multiplex PCR, while TCRdb's copy carries only in-frame clones and drops some. The sample shows hundreds of thousands of clones, roughly 95% of them seen only once. The sequenced material came from naive CD4+ T cells sorted from blood. Subset here: CD45RA+ positively selected. The receptor source for this set is a young woman in good health.

This clone came up once. The rearrangement joins TRBV10-1 to TRBJ2-2; no firm D call. The length of the CDR3 is 16 residues. Germline V lookup: CDR1 WNHNN, CDR2 SYGVQD (reference sequence). With 3 bases removed from V and 7 bases from J, the gap between germline ends came to 18 bases. The CDR3 sequence: CASSEGLYHEHGELFF. CDR3 bases: TGCGCCAGCAGTGAAGGGTTGTACCATGAGCACGGGGAGCTGTTTTTT.

The table lists this clone with a count of one. J is TRBJ2-2 and V is TRBV2, with a possible D match to TRBD1 (5 bases). Germline loops: CDR1 SNHLY, CDR2 FYNNEI. Trimming left V 6 bases short and J 4 bases short, with 12 bases between. This CDR3 contains 14 residues. CDR3 sequence: CASSSGRGTGELFF. CDR3 nucleotide sequence: TGTGCCAGCAGCTCGGGTAGGGGCACCGGGGAGCTGTTTTTT.

This clone was picked up a small number of times. The chain joins TRBV18 to TRBJ1-3; no firm D call. Trimming cost V 3 bases and J 1 base, with 7 bases left between them. Germline V gene sequence: CDR1 KGHSH, CDR2 LQKENI. The CDR3 contains 14 residues. CDR3 loop: CASSPASSGNTIYF. DNA of the CDR3: TGTGCCAGCTCACCTGCGAGTTCTGGAAACACCATATATTTT.

The rearrangement uses TRBV5-1 and TRBJ2-5, with 12 bases aligning to TRBD2. Germline V gene data show CDR1 as SGHRS and CDR2 as YFSETQ. The CDR3 has 15 residues. V lost 6 bases and J lost 6; bases outside the gene matches: 9. The CDR3 sequence: CASTASGRAGKTQYF. The CDR3 DNA reads as TGCGCCAGCACCGCTAGCGGGAGGGCTGGAAAGACCCAGTACTTC.

The V and J genes are TRBV30 and TRBJ1-5, with D perhaps TRBD1 (6 bases). This CDR3 is 16 amino acids long. Trimming removed 0 bases at V and 2 bases at J, with 14 bases between. Germline values: CDR1 GTSNPN, CDR2 SVGIG (reference sequence). CDR3 region: CAWSVRGRGGNQPQHF. In nucleotides, the CDR3 is TGTGCCTGGAGTGTAAGAGGCAGGGGCGGCAATCAGCCCCAGCATTTT.

The J gene is TRBJ1-2, the V gene TRBV28; D possibly corresponds to TRBD1 (6 bases). Looked up from germline, CDR1 is MDHEN and CDR2 is SYDVKM. V was trimmed by 8 bases and J by 2 bases, leaving 15 bases between them. The CDR3 length is 14 residues. The CDR3 is CASRTGTPNYGYTF. DNA of the CDR3: TGTGCCAGCCGCACCGGGACACCGAACTATGGCTACACCTTC.

V is TRBV19 and J is TRBJ1-3; no firm D call. Germline V gene lookup returns CDR1 LNHDA and CDR2 SQIVND (reference sequence). The CDR3 spans 16 residues. Trimming took off 7 bases at V and 0 bases at J, with 16 bases between the two ends. CDR3 in DNA: TGTGCCAGTACCTACCGCGGGTCTGACTCTGGAAACACCATATATTTT. The encoded protein is CASTYRGSDSGNTIYF.

V is TRBV5-1 and J is TRBJ2-1; TRBD2 matches at 10 bases. Unmatched junction bases numbered 7, after V lost 4 bases and J lost 6 bases. This CDR3 is 15 amino acids long. Germline V gene sequence: CDR1 SGHRS, CDR2 YFSETQ. The CDR3 sequence is CASSEVAGGTNEQFF. CDR3 DNA sequence: TGCGCCAGCAGCGAAGTAGCGGGAGGTACCAATGAGCAGTTCTTC.